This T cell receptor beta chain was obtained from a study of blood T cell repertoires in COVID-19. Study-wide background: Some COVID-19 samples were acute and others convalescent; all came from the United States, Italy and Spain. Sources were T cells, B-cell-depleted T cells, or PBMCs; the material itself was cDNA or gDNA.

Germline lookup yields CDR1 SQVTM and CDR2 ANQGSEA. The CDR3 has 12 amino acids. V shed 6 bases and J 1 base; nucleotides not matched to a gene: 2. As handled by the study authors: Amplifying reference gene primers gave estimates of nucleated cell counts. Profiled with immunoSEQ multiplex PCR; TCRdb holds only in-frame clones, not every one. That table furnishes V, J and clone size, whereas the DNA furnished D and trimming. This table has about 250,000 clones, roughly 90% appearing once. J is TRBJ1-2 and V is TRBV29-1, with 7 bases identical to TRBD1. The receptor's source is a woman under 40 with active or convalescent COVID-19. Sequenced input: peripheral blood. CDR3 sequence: CSVPGGNYGYTF. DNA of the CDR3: TGCAGCGTACCAGGGGGTAACTATGGCTACACCTTC.